A single sample is the source of the 17 T cell receptor beta chains below, sequenced in a study of blood T cell repertoires in COVID-19. Generated by immunoSEQ multiplex PCR, the TCRdb table keeps only in-frame clones and is missing some. The table has a few hundred thousand clones, over 75% seen once; the top ten hold around 8.8%. Sequencing used PBMCs or T cells enriched from blood (not recorded which). The receptors derive from a man aged 35 to 55 who had recovered from COVID-19.

J is TRBJ1-2 and V is TRBV28; 8 bases are a match to TRBD1. Losses at the gene ends were 4 bases for V and 3 bases for J; bases not matched to a gene: 7. The CDR3 runs 15 residues. The germline V gene encodes CDR1 MDHEN and CDR2 SYDVKM. The CDR3 protein is CASSSGQEFHYGYTF. CDR3 DNA: TGTGCCAGCAGTTCGGGACAGGAATTTCACTATGGCTACACCTTC.

The chain combines TRBV19 with TRBJ1-2; 8 nucleotides line up with TRBD1. Germline V gene sequence: CDR1 LNHDA, CDR2 SQIVND (reference sequence). V lost 3 bases to trimming and J lost 4 bases; unmatched junction nucleotides: 7. This CDR3 is 15 amino acids long. CDR3 loop: CASSIGQGGLYGYTF. The DNA of the CDR3 is TGTGCCAGTAGTATCGGACAGGGTGGCCTCTATGGCTACACCTTC.

The V and J genes are TRBV3-1 (or the pseudogene TRBV3-2) and TRBJ2-1; possibly TRBD2 for D (5 bases). Germline V gene lookup returns CDR1 LGHDT and CDR2 YNNKEL (reference sequence). Deletions cut 1 base from V and 4 bases from J, with 17 bases between. The CDR3 runs to 17 residues. The DNA for the CDR3 is TGTGCCAGCAGCCAAGGGTTTCGAGCGGTTGGTTACAATGAGCAGTTCTTC. The encoded protein is CASSQGFRAVGYNEQFF.

For the CDR3, the DNA is TGTGCCAGCAGTTACCAGGGGGCAGGTGATGGCTACACCTTC. Its protein is CASSYQGAGDGYTF. The V gene is TRBV6-5, the J gene TRBJ1-2; TRBD1 agrees at 8 bases. Losses at the gene ends were 2 bases for V and 6 bases for J; bases not matched to a gene: 5. The V gene's germline CDR1 is MNHEY and CDR2 SVGAGI. CDR3 length: 14 residues.

Only a few counts were recorded for this clone. The rearrangement links TRBV27 to TRBJ2-7; 13 nucleotides align to TRBD2. The V gene end was trimmed by 7 bases and the J gene end by 7 bases; junction bases not matched to a gene: 22. Germline values: CDR1 MNHEY, CDR2 SMNVEV (reference sequence). The CDR3 contains 19 residues. CDR3 DNA: TGTGCCAGCACCGCGAGGGGACTAGCGGGATCTCCAAATACGGGAGAGCAGTACTTC. Its protein product is CASTARGLAGSPNTGEQYF.

The chain employs TRBV20-1 and TRBJ1-2; D not resolved. The CDR3 contains 13 residues. The ends were cut back, 3 bases at V and 5 bases at J, with 13 bases in the middle. Germline V gene data show CDR1 as DFQATT and CDR2 as SNEGSKA (reference sequence). The CDR3 is CSASERSYYGYTF. As DNA, the CDR3 is TGCAGTGCTAGTGAGCGCTCTTATTATGGCTACACCTTC.

V and J are TRBV7-2 and TRBJ1-6, with D hard to call. CDR3 length: 16 amino acids. Germline CDR1 reads SGHTA; CDR2 reads FQGNSA. V lost 5 bases, J lost 10 bases, and 21 bases lay in between. The CDR3 DNA reads as TGTGCCAGCAGCCGCTATCTTTCGGACGGAGGGTCACCCCTCCACTTT. Protein product: CASSRYLSDGGSPLHF.

The V call is TRBV7-3, the J call TRBJ2-2; no reliable D call. CDR1 SGHTA and CDR2 FQGTGA come from the germline V gene. The CDR3 covers 15 residues. V was trimmed by 2 bases and J by 0 bases, leaving 7 bases between them. CDR3 sequence: CASSLGGANTGELFF. In nucleotides, the CDR3 is TGTGCCAGCAGCTTAGGCGGAGCGAACACCGGGGAGCTGTTTTTT.

The chain employs TRBV12-5 and TRBJ1-5, with 8 bases that match TRBD1. V gave up 6 bases and J gave up 7 bases; unmatched junction bases: 8. Per germline, CDR1 LGHNT and CDR2 FRNRAP. CDR3 length: 14 amino acids. As DNA, the CDR3 is TGTGCTAGTGGAAAGGACAGGGAGGAGCAGCCCCAGCATTTT. Amino acid sequence: CASGKDREEQPQHF. The entire variable domain, with the rest obtained from reference TRBV12-5 and TRBJ1-5, is as follows: DARVTQTPRHKVTEMGQEVTMRCQPILGHNTVFWYRQTMMQGLELLAYFRNRAPLDDSGMPKDRFSAEMPDATLATLKIQPSEPRDSAVYFCASGKDREEQPQHFGDGTRLSIL.

This clone has more than one count but fewer than ten. The gene calls are TRBV11-1 and TRBJ2-1, with D possibly TRBD2 on 5 matching bases. The CDR3 spans 15 residues. Trimming took off 3 bases at V and 6 bases at J, with 15 bases between the two ends. CDR1 is SGHAT and CDR2 is FQDESV in the germline V gene (reference sequence). CDR3 sequence reads: CASSLGLPGSNEQFF. Written as DNA, the CDR3 is TGTGCCAGCAGCTTGGGCCTGCCGGGGAGCAATGAGCAGTTCTTC.

The chain combines TRBV5-4 with TRBJ2-1; TRBD2 aligns across 7 bases. This CDR3 spans 16 amino acids. Germline loops: CDR1 SGHNT, CDR2 YYREEE (reference sequence). Trimming removed 0 bases from V and 9 bases from J; junction bases left unmatched: 12. The CDR3 sequence is CASSLAGAGEGGEQFF. CDR3 nucleotide sequence: TGTGCCAGCAGCTTGGCCGGGGCGGGAGAAGGAGGTGAGCAGTTCTTC.

There are a few counts of this clone. The J gene is TRBJ1-5, the V gene TRBV6-2 or TRBV6-3; D is perhaps TRBD1 (5 bases). CDR1 is MNHEY and CDR2 is SVGEGT in the germline V gene. The CDR3 loop spans 15 amino acids. V lost 3 bases and J 7 bases, leaving 16 bases between the germline ends. This CDR3 reads CASSYSGRGFQPQHF. The DNA for the CDR3 is TGTGCCAGCAGTTATTCGGGACGGGGGTTCCAGCCCCAGCATTTT.

The genes are TRBV7-9 and TRBJ1-3, with D uncertain. Deletions cut 1 base from V and 10 bases from J, with 14 bases between. Germline lookup yields CDR1 SEHNR and CDR2 FQNEAQ (reference sequence). This CDR3 has 14 residues. The CDR3 DNA follows: TGTGCCAGCAGCTTAGGAGGCTCCGCGAAAACCATATATTTT. It codes for CASSLGGSAKTIYF.

As regards this clone: No DNA is shown, since the ends of the CDR3 on it are uncertain; the CDR3 is the one TCRdb lists. The chain's CDR3 is CASSSSGQISYEQYF. The chain joins TRBV5-5 to TRBJ2-7; the D call of TRBD1 is as the table states it, not checked on the DNA. The CDR3 contains 15 residues when both ends are counted. Germline V gives CDR1 SGHKS, CDR2 YYEKEE (reference sequence).

J is TRBJ2-7 and V is TRBV23-1, with 12 bases that match TRBD1. TRBV23-1 is treated as an ORF (open reading frame) with a function not yet certain. This CDR3 comprises 21 residues. Germline trimming cut 4 bases from V and 0 bases from J; bases unmatched to any gene: 19. The CDR3 sequence: CASSPASLGTGGASSSYEQYF. The CDR3 region has the DNA TGCGCCAGCAGTCCCGCTAGCCTTGGGACAGGGGGCGCCTCGAGCTCCTACGAGCAGTACTTC.

The J gene is TRBJ2-5, the V gene TRBV5-1; D call uncertain. In germline, CDR1 is SGHRS, CDR2 YFSETQ. This CDR3 has 14 residues. V lost 1 base and J lost 0, with 7 bases in between. This CDR3 is CASSLIRDQETQYF. The CDR3 nucleotides read TGCGCCAGCAGCTTGATCCGGGACCAAGAGACCCAGTACTTC.

This chain connects TRBV3-1 (or the pseudogene TRBV3-2) to TRBJ2-5; D ambiguous. The CDR3 is 12 amino acids. V lost 3 bases, J lost 5 bases, and 7 bases lay in between. The germline gives CDR1 LGHDT, CDR2 YNNKEL (reference sequence). CDR3 nucleotide sequence: TGTGCCAGCAGCCACACGGTGGAGACCCAGTACTTC. This sequence encodes CASSHTVETQYF.